Listed below are T cell receptor beta chains from one sample, sequenced in a study of CD8 T cells in Susac syndrome. TCRdb called the immunoSEQ multiplex PCR reads again in MiXCR, with one record for every CDR3 protein. Here the sample spans 150,000 to 200,000 distinct CDR3 sequences, around 93% being singletons. The sequenced sample consisted of CD4+ T cells from PBMCs. These receptors came from a human donor with multiple sclerosis. Both conserved end residues are part of each CDR3. The D gene is left open where the match is weak. The size of a clone is reported for some rows only, either as once, few or many, or as a class for expanded clones.

J: TRBJ2-6; size: once; D: TRBD1; V: TRBV19; DNA: TGTGCCAGTAGTACAACAGGACAGGGGCTAAGCTCTGGGGCCAACGTCCTGACTTTC; CDR3: CASSTTGQGLSSGANVLTF
J: TRBJ2-7; size: .; D: TRBD1; V: TRBV7-2; DNA: TGTGCCAGCAGCCACGGCAGGGGGCTGTACTACGAGCAGTACTTC; CDR3: CASSHGRGLYYEQYF
J: TRBJ2-7; size: .; D: TRBD2; V: TRBV3-1; DNA: TGTGCCAGCAGCTTAGCGGGAGACGGGAGCGAGCAGTACTTC; CDR3: CASSLAGDGSEQYF
J: TRBJ2-5; size: .; D: TRBD1; V: TRBV27; DNA: TGTGCCAGCAGTTTCACCGCCGGGACAGGGGGAGAGACCCAGTACTTC; CDR3: CASSFTAGTGGETQYF
J: TRBJ1-6; size: once; D: .; V: TRBV3-1; DNA: TGTGCCAGCAGCCAAGGCGCGGGAGGAGTCGATCATTCACCCCTCCACTTT; CDR3: CASSQGAGGVDHSPLHF
J: TRBJ1-2; size: .; D: .; V: TRBV3-1; DNA: TGTGCCAGCAGCCAAGATCACAGCCGGGCGAGCGGCTACACCTTC; CDR3: CASSQDHSRASGYTF
J: TRBJ2-5; size: .; D: TRBD1; V: TRBV5-1; DNA: TGCGCCAGCAGCTCGACCGGGACAGGTCGATACCAAGAGACCCAGTACTTC; CDR3: CASSSTGTGRYQETQYF
J: TRBJ2-1; size: .; D: .; V: TRBV20-1; DNA: TGCAGTGCTAGTCACCCCAACTACAATGAGCAGTTCTTC; CDR3: CSASHPNYNEQFF
J: TRBJ1-1; size: .; D: .; V: TRBV10-1; DNA: TGCGCCAGCAGCGAGGCCGTAGAAAGTAAAGCTTTCTTT; CDR3: CASSEAVESKAFF
J: TRBJ2-2; size: .; D: .; V: TRBV7-2; DNA: TGTGCCAGCAGCTCGGGCCGAGTGATCGGGGAGCTGTTTTTT; CDR3: CASSSGRVIGELFF
J: TRBJ2-2; size: .; D: .; V: TRBV24-1; DNA: TGTGCCACCAGTGATTTACGCGGGACCGCCACCGGGGAGCTGTTTTTT; CDR3: CATSDLRGTATGELFF
J: TRBJ2-5; size: .; D: TRBD2; V: TRBV5-1; DNA: TGCGCCAGCAGCCCTGAGGGCACAGCGGGGGTGGAGACCCAGTACTTC; CDR3: CASSPEGTAGVETQYF
J: TRBJ2-4; size: .; D: .; V: TRBV7-2; DNA: TGTGCCAGCAGCCCCCTTGAGGCAAACATTCAGTACTTC; CDR3: CASSPLEANIQYF
J: TRBJ2-6; size: .; D: .; V: TRBV18; DNA: TGTGCCAGCTCACGGGACGCTGGGGCCAACGTCCTGACTTTC; CDR3: CASSRDAGANVLTF
J: TRBJ2-5; size: .; D: .; V: TRBV6-1; DNA: TGTGCCAGCAGTGACCGTGGGTTGGAGACCCAGTACTTC; CDR3: CASSDRGLETQYF
J: TRBJ1-1; size: .; D: TRBD1; V: TRBV10-3; DNA: TGTGCCAGCATGACAGGGGAAAACACTGAAGCTTTCTTT; CDR3: CASMTGENTEAFF
J: TRBJ1-2; size: .; D: .; V: TRBV5-1; DNA: TGCGCCAGCAGCTTGGGGGCAGACCCTAACTATGGCTACACCTTC; CDR3: CASSLGADPNYGYTF
J: TRBJ2-5; size: .; D: TRBD2; V: TRBV7-2; DNA: TGTGCCAGCAGCTTAGCGCTTAGGAGCGGGAGGGCCTCGGAGACCCAGTACTTC; CDR3: CASSLALRSGRASETQYF
J: TRBJ2-1; size: .; D: TRBD2; V: TRBV30; DNA: TGTGCCTTATCAAGCGGGGGGAAGTCGGTCGAGCAGTTCTTC; CDR3: CALSSGGKSVEQFF
J: TRBJ2-1; size: .; D: .; V: TRBV30; DNA: TGTGCCTGGAGTGCCCCGAACTCCTACAATGAGCAGTTCTTC; CDR3: CAWSAPNSYNEQFF
J: TRBJ2-4; size: .; D: TRBD2; V: TRBV5-6; DNA: TGTGCCAGCAGCTCCATTTTCCGGGGGGAGAACATTCAGTACTTC; CDR3: CASSSIFRGENIQYF
J: TRBJ2-7; size: .; D: .; V: TRBV5-1; DNA: TGCGCCAGCAGCCTGGCGGGGGCAAAGACATCGGAGCAGTACTTC; CDR3: CASSLAGAKTSEQYF
J: TRBJ2-6; size: .; D: TRBD1; V: TRBV29-1; DNA: TGCAGCGTGATGGACAGGATCTCTGGGGCCAACGTCCTGACTTTC; CDR3: CSVMDRISGANVLTF
J: TRBJ1-1; size: few; D: TRBD1; V: TRBV6-1; DNA: TGTGCCAGCAGGAAGGGACAGAGATTGAACACTGAAGCTTTCTTT; CDR3: CASRKGQRLNTEAFF